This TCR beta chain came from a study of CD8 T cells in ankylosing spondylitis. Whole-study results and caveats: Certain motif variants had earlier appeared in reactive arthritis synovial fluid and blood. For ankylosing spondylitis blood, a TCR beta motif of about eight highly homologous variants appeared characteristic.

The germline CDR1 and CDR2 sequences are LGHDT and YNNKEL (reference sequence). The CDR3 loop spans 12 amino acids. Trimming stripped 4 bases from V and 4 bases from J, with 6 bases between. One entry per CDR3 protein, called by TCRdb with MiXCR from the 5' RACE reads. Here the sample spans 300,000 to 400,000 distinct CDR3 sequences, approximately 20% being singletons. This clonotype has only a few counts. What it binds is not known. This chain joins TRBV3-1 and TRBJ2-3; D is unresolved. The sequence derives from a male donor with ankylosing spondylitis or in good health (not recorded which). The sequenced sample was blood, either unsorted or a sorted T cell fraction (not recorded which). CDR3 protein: CASSPRSDTQYF. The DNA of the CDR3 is TGTGCCAGCAGCCCCCGCTCAGATACGCAGTATTTT.